One and the same sample provided the 18 T cell receptor beta chains below, sequenced in a study of beta chain features in type 1 diabetes. Expressed TCRB transcripts were sequenced because the entire RNA isolate underwent reverse transcription. TCRdb keeps only in-frame clones here, not all; method: immunoSEQ multiplex PCR. The data contain almost 350,000 clones, about 18% of them singletons. The specimen sequenced was naive CD4+ T cells from blood. These receptors came from a woman younger than 30 in good health.

This clone was recorded a few times. The V gene is TRBV5-1, the J gene TRBJ1-2; D is unclear. V lost 0 bases to trimming and J lost 4 bases, with 10 bases between them. Germline CDR1 reads SGHRS; CDR2 reads YFSETQ. There are 14 residues in the CDR3. CDR3 sequence reads: CASSLDGARYGYTF. CDR3 bases: TGCGCCAGCAGCTTGGACGGAGCTCGCTATGGCTACACCTTC.

The chain has TRBV9 and TRBJ2-1; D is perhaps TRBD1 (5 bases). CDR1 and CDR2 (germline): SGDLS, YYNGEE. Trimming left V 2 bases short and J 6 bases short, with 15 bases between. The CDR3 has 15 residues. CDR3 loop: CASSVGIGAVNEQFF. CDR3 nucleotide sequence: TGTGCCAGCAGCGTGGGTATAGGGGCTGTCAATGAGCAGTTCTTC.

This chain uses TRBV4-2 with TRBJ1-3, with a possible D match to TRBD1 (5 bases). CDR3 length equals 16 residues. CDR1 and CDR2 (germline): LGHNA, YNFKEQ. Deletions cut 5 bases from V and 2 bases from J, with 16 bases between. In nucleotides, the CDR3 is TGTGCCAGCAGCGATCAGGCTGGCAGGGCTGGAAACACCATATATTTT. Amino acid sequence: CASSDQAGRAGNTIYF.

The chain has TRBV18 and TRBJ1-1, with D uncertain. Germline V gives CDR1 KGHSH, CDR2 LQKENI. There are 15 residues in the CDR3. Trimming cost V 1 base and J 0 bases, with 9 bases left between them. Here the CDR3 DNA reads TGTGCCAGCTCACCACTTGAACATCTGAACACTGAAGCTTTCTTT. It codes for CASSPLEHLNTEAFF. The whole variable domain, filled in from reference TRBV18 and TRBJ1-1, reads NAGVMQNPRHLVRRRGQEARLRCSPMKGHSHVYWYRQLPEEGLKFMVYLQKENIIDESGMPKERFSAEFPKEGPSILRIQQVVRGDSAAYFCASSPLEHLNTEAFFGQGTRLTVV.

The chain is built from TRBV12-5 and TRBJ2-5; D possibly corresponds to TRBD1 (5 bases). The V and J ends lost 1 base and 4 bases respectively, with 13 bases between them. Germline CDR1 and CDR2: LGHNT and FRNRAP. The CDR3 totals 15 residues. The CDR3 protein is CASGLGVQGGETQYF. The DNA of the CDR3 is TGTGCTAGTGGTTTGGGAGTGCAGGGTGGAGAGACCCAGTACTTC. Full variable domain (outside the CDR3, taken from reference TRBV12-5 and TRBJ2-5): DARVTQTPRHKVTEMGQEVTMRCQPILGHNTVFWYRQTMMQGLELLAYFRNRAPLDDSGMPKDRFSAEMPDATLATLKIQPSEPRDSAVYFCASGLGVQGGETQYFGPGTRLLVL.

For the CDR3, the DNA is TGTGCCAGCAGCTTGTCGGCTCGGGGTGAGCAGTACTTC. It encodes CASSLSARGEQYF. The chain is built from TRBV5-4 and TRBJ2-7; weak D call: TRBD2 (5 bases). Germline assignment: CDR1 SGHNT and CDR2 YYREEE (reference sequence). The length of the CDR3 is 13 residues. Between the trimmed V and J ends, which lost 1 base and 7 bases, there was a span of 12 bases.

This chain joins TRBV29-1 and TRBJ2-7, with D possibly being TRBD1 (6 bases). Germline CDR1 and CDR2: SQVTM and ANQGSEA. Trimming took off 5 bases at V and 0 bases at J, with 8 bases between the two ends. The CDR3 is made up of 12 amino acids. CDR3 DNA: TGCAGCGTTACGGACAGCTCCTACGAGCAGTACTTC. Amino acids: CSVTDSSYEQYF.

The V call is TRBV4-3, the J call TRBJ1-6, with D unclear. The CDR3 sequence is 15 residues long. Germline CDR1 is LGHNA and CDR2 is YSLEER. Trimming shortened V by 0 bases and J by 4 bases, and 7 bases separated the two germline ends. CDR3 sequence: CASSQDRTYNSPLHF. CDR3 DNA: TGCGCCAGCAGCCAAGATCGAACATATAATTCACCCCTCCACTTT.

The chain uses TRBV7-9 and TRBJ2-1; D may be TRBD1 (5 bases). The CDR3 is 14 residues long. V was trimmed by 10 bases and J by 0 bases, leaving 13 bases between them. Germline loops: CDR1 SEHNR, CDR2 FQNEAQ (reference sequence). As DNA, the CDR3 is TGTGCCACCGACCGACAGAGCTCCTACAATGAGCAGTTCTTC. It specifies CATDRQSSYNEQFF.

This clone occurred a few times. The V and J genes are TRBV5-1 and TRBJ1-1; 12 positions agree with TRBD1. V lost 4 bases to trimming and J lost 8 bases; unmatched junction nucleotides: 6. Germline loops: CDR1 SGHRS, CDR2 YFSETQ. This CDR3 is 14 amino acids long. CDR3 loop: CASSQGQGASEAFF. CDR3 DNA: TGCGCCAGCAGCCAGGGACAGGGGGCGTCAGAAGCTTTCTTT.

This clone was seen more than once but under ten times. CDR3 sequence reads: CSVNFGQGPLSLQETQYF. The CDR3 region has the DNA TGCAGCGTAAACTTCGGACAGGGTCCGCTATCATTGCAAGAGACCCAGTACTTC. The chain is built from TRBV29-1 and TRBJ2-5; 8 bases agree with TRBD1. Per the germline V gene, CDR1 is SQVTM and CDR2 is ANQGSEA. CDR3 length equals 18 residues. With V trimmed by 6 bases and J by 2 bases, 20 bases remained unmatched.

A few counts support this clone. The chain links TRBV6-5 to TRBJ2-1; tentatively, D is TRBD1 (6 bases). V lost 0 bases and J lost 5, with 14 bases in between. This CDR3 spans 16 amino acids. Germline V gives CDR1 MNHEY, CDR2 SVGAGI. CDR3 nucleotides: TGTGCCAGCAGTTACTCGTTTGTCAGGGGCAACAATGAGCAGTTCTTC. Protein sequence: CASSYSFVRGNNEQFF.

The genes are TRBV5-6 and TRBJ2-3; D remains ambiguous. Germline CDR1 reads SGHDT; CDR2 reads YYEEEE. The CDR3 length is 16 residues. V dropped 6 bases and J dropped 5 bases, with 22 bases sitting between them. CDR3 sequence: CASTYQSYVVGDTQYF. DNA for the CDR3: TGTGCCAGCACTTATCAAAGCTACGTTGTCGGAGATACGCAGTATTTT.

V is TRBV2 and J is TRBJ1-5; 7 bases are a match to TRBD1. With 3 bases clipped from V and 4 bases from J, the junction kept 3 bases outside the gene matches. The germline V gene encodes CDR1 SNHLY and CDR2 FYNNEI. CDR3 length: 14 amino acids. The CDR3 spells CASSDGTANQPQHF. CDR3 sequence (DNA): TGTGCCAGCAGTGACGGGACAGCAAATCAGCCCCAGCATTTT.

The chain combines TRBV30 with TRBJ1-5; no definite D call. V was shortened by 2 bases and J by 1 base, with 6 bases between the two germline ends. Germline V lookup: CDR1 GTSNPN, CDR2 SVGIG (reference sequence). The CDR3 sequence is 13 residues long. The CDR3, as DNA: TGTGCCTGGAGTACGACAAGCAATCAGCCCCAGCATTTT. Translation gives CAWSTTSNQPQHF.

The rearrangement links TRBV5-4 to TRBJ2-5; TRBD1 matches 12 bases. CDR1 and CDR2 (germline): SGHNT, YYREEE (reference sequence). The CDR3 covers 15 residues. J lost 4 bases, V lost 6 bases, and 7 bases had no gene match. The CDR3 nucleotides are TGTGCCAGCATGGCGGGACAGGGGGCGGGAGAGACCCAGTACTTC. This sequence encodes CASMAGQGAGETQYF.

The chain has TRBV7-9 and TRBJ2-1; D uncertain. The germline V gene encodes CDR1 SEHNR and CDR2 FQNEAQ (reference sequence). Deletions cut 5 bases from V and 4 bases from J, with 9 bases between. The CDR3 covers 13 residues. The CDR3 loop is CASSDTVYNEQFF. CDR3 coding DNA: TGTGCCAGCAGCGATACAGTTTACAATGAGCAGTTCTTC.

Concerning this clone itself: Distinct nucleotide sequences in the sample also encode this CDR3. The genes are TRBV30 and TRBJ2-3, with no clear D. Germline V gene data show CDR1 as GTSNPN and CDR2 as SVGIG (reference sequence). The CDR3 has 15 residues. V lost 0 bases, J lost 1 base, and 11 bases lay in between. CDR3 sequence (DNA): TGTGCCTGGAGTGTTCAAGGTACAGGCACAGATACGCAGTATTTT. Its translation is CAWSVQGTGTDTQYF.